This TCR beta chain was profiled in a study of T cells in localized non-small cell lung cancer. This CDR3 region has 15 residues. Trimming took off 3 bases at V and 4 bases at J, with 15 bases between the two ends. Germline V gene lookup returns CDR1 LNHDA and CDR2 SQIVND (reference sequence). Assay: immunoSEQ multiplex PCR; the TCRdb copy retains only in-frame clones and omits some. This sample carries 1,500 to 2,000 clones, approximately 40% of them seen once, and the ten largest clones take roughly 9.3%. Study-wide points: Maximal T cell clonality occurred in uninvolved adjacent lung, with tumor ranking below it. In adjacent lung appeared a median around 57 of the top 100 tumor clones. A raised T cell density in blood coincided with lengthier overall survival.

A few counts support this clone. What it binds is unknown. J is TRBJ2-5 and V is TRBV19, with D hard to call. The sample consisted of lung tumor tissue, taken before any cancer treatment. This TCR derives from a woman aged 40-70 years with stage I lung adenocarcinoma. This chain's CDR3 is CASSIRGGGAETQYF. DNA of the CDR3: TGTGCCAGTAGTATCCGAGGTGGTGGAGCAGAGACCCAGTACTTC.